The 4 T cell receptor beta chains in this list originate from one sample, sequenced in a study of blood T cell repertoires in COVID-19 (dated by TCRdb to 2018 to 2020). The protocol used for the library was the immunoSEQ multiplex PCR assay. As stored in TCRdb, this immuneACCESS dataset retains in-frame rearrangements with V and J assigned. A fraction of the clones does not appear; measured against another copy, unresolved V genes explain less than half of the discrepancy, and the remainder lacks a known reason. This sample is represented by 200,000 to 250,000 clones; around 84% of them were singletons. Of the sample, just under 20% falls within the top ten clones. Sequenced input: peripheral blood. The receptors stem from a man between 25 and 39 years old with active or convalescent COVID-19.

This clone was seen only once. The V and J genes are TRBV7-2 and TRBJ1-1; unclear D gene. The V end lost 3 bases, the J end lost 1 base, and 6 bases lay between the germline ends. The CDR3 runs to 13 residues. Per the germline V gene, CDR1 is SGHTA and CDR2 is FQGNSA. The CDR3 is CASSFTGNTEAFF. The DNA of the CDR3 is TGTGCCAGCAGCTTCACGGGGAACACTGAAGCTTTCTTT.

The chain uses TRBV9 and TRBJ1-2, with a possible D match to TRBD1 (6 bases). The CDR3 sequence is 14 residues long. The germline gives CDR1 SGDLS, CDR2 YYNGEE. Trimming pared 3 bases from V and 4 bases from J, leaving 13 bases between. CDR3 residues: CASSGDNLVYGYTF. In DNA form, the CDR3 reads TGTGCCAGCAGCGGGGACAACCTTGTCTATGGCTACACCTTC. The entire variable domain, with the rest obtained from reference TRBV9 and TRBJ1-2, is as follows: DSGVTQTPKHLITATGQRVTLRCSPRSGDLSVYWYQQSLDQGLQFLIQYYNGEERAKGNILERFSAQQFPDLHSELNLSSLELGDSALYFCASSGDNLVYGYTFGSGTRLTVV.

The chain employs TRBV28 and TRBJ1-2, with D maybe TRBD1 (5 bases). CDR1 and CDR2 (germline): MDHEN, SYDVKM. Between the trimmed V and J ends, which lost 6 bases and 0 bases, there was a span of 11 bases. CDR3 length equals 14 residues. CDR3 loop: CASSPGIANYGYTF. The CDR3 DNA reads as TGTGCCAGCAGCCCAGGGATAGCTAACTATGGCTACACCTTC.

The chain carries TRBV7-2 and TRBJ1-4; D gene uncertain. CDR1 is SGHTA, CDR2 FQGNSA, per germline. V lost 5 bases and J 0 bases, leaving 10 bases between the germline ends. The CDR3 has 15 amino acids. The CDR3 region has the DNA TGTGCCAGCAGCCCTACGATAACAACTAATGAAAAACTGTTTTTT. As protein: CASSPTITTNEKLFF.